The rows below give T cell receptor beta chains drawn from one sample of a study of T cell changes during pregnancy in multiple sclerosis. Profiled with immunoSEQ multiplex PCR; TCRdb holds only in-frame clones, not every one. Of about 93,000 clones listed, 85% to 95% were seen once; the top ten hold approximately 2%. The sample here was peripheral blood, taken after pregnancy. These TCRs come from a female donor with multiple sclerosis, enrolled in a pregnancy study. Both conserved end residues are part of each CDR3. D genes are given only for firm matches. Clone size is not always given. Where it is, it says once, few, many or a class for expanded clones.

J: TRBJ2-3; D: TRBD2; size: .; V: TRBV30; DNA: TGTGCCTGGAGTGAGGTCGGAGCGGGAGGCAGGCGGGATACGCAGTATTTT; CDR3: CAWSEVGAGGRRDTQYF
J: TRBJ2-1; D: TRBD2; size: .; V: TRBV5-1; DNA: TGCGCCAGCAGCTTGGCTCCTAGCGGGAGCAATGAGCAGTTCTTC; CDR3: CASSLAPSGSNEQFF
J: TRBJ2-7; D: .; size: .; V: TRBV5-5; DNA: TGTGCCAGCAGCCCCGCGTACGAGCAGTACTTC; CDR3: CASSPAYEQYF
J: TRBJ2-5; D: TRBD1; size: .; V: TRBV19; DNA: TGTGCCAGTAGCGCACAGGGGGCAGGAGAGACCCAGTACTTC; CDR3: CASSAQGAGETQYF
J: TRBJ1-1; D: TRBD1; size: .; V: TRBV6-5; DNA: TGTGCCAGCAGTGGGGAGTGGACAGGAGGAAAAGCTTTCTTT; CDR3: CASSGEWTGGKAFF
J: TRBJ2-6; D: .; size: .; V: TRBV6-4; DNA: TGTGCCAGCAGTGCCATTCTAACCCGACAGTCTGGGGCCAACGTCCTGACTTTC; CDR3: CASSAILTRQSGANVLTF
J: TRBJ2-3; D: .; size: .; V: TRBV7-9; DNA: TGTGCCAGCAGCACCGACAGCGATACGCAGTATTTT; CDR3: CASSTDSDTQYF
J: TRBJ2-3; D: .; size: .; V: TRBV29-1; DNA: TGCAGCGTTGAAAAAGCGGTAAGAACAGATACGCAGTATTTT; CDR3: CSVEKAVRTDTQYF
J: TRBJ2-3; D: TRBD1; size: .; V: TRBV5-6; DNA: TGTGCCAGCAGCTTGTTGACAGGGGCCCCAGATACGCAGTATTTT; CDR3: CASSLLTGAPDTQYF
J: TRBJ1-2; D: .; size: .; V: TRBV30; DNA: TGTGCCTGGAGTGTTTTGGGGCTCTTGGGCAGGGGCGGCTACACCTTC; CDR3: CAWSVLGLLGRGGYTF
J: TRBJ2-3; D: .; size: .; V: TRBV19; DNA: TGTGCCAGCCGACAATCCACAGATACGCAGTATTTT; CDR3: CASRQSTDTQYF
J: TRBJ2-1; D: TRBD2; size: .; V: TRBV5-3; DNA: TGTGCCAGAAGCTTGAGGACTAGCGGGTGTAATGAGCAGTTCTTC; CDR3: CARSLRTSGCNEQFF
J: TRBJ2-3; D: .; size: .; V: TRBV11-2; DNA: TGTGCCAGCAGCTTAGCTAGCTCAGATACGCAGTATTTT; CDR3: CASSLASSDTQYF
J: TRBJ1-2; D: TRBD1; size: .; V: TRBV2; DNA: TGTGCCAGCAACCGGGAAGGGACAGGGGTAGATGGCTACACCTTC; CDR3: CASNREGTGVDGYTF
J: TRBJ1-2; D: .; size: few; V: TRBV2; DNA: TGTGCCAGCGAATGGACAGTAGGTTCGGGTTCTGGGAGCTACACCTTC; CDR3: CASEWTVGSGSGSYTF